There are a few counts of the clone carrying this TCR beta chain. Its antigen is not known. At the deep level, the assay was run. The assay was immunoSEQ multiplex PCR, and TCRdb's table has in-frame clones only and misses some. The sample records some 1,100,000 clones, approximately 78% being singletons. All donors were Caucasian adults living in Nashville, Tennessee. These data originate in a study of shared clonotypes between healthy human individuals. Study results and caveats: Rarefaction exposed incomplete sorted-subset sequencing despite large depth.

The sequenced sample consisted of memory CD4+ T cells from PBMCs. The subset here: CD45RA-negative fraction. The TCR was taken from a man between 18 and 29 years old in good health. Some clones in this sample may be carry-over from other donors' samples.

The DNA of the CDR3 is TGTGCCAGCAGCCCTAGCTGGGGGAATGGCTACACCTTC. The encoded protein is CASSPSWGNGYTF. The V and J genes are TRBV7-2 and TRBJ1-2; the D gene is possibly TRBD1 (5 bases). CDR1 and CDR2 from the germline V gene are SGHTA and FQGNSA. V was cut by 5 bases and J by 6 bases, with 13 bases left in between. This CDR3 comprises 13 residues.